Listed below are T cell receptor beta chains from one sample, sequenced in a study of blood T cell repertoires in COVID-19. Profiled with immunoSEQ multiplex PCR; TCRdb holds only in-frame clones, not every one. The sample shows about 220,000 clones, about 80% of them seen only once. The source material was peripheral blood. The receptors here all came from a woman between 25 and 40 years old who had recovered from COVID-19. Both conserved end residues are part of each CDR3. D genes are given only for firm matches. The size entry is marked missing in some rows and otherwise reads once, few, many or a size class.

j_gene,len,d_gene,v_gene,abundance,CDR3nt,CDR3aa
TRBJ2-6,18,TRBD1,TRBV24-1,NA,TGTGCCACCAGTGATGGGACAGCTGATCTTTCTGGGGCCAACGTCCTGACTTTC,CATSDGTADLSGANVLTF
TRBJ2-1,14,NA,TRBV19,NA,TGTGCCAGTAGACTCTCAGGGGTTGGGAATGAGCAGTTCTTC,CASRLSGVGNEQFF
TRBJ2-7,15,TRBD2,TRBV4-1,NA,TGCGCCAGCAGCCAAGGACTAGCGGATACCTACGAGCAGTACTTC,CASSQGLADTYEQYF
TRBJ2-2,17,TRBD2,TRBV28,NA,TGTGCCAGCAGTTATCCTAGCGGGAAGTTTAACACCGGGGAGCTGTTTTTT,CASSYPSGKFNTGELFF
TRBJ1-2,12,NA,TRBV28,NA,TGTGCCAGCAGCCAGCAGGGTTATGGCTACACCTTC,CASSQQGYGYTF
TRBJ1-5,16,NA,TRBV28,NA,TGTGCCAGCAGTTTATGGGAAAGGGGCCCGCGGCAGCCCCAGCATTTT,CASSLWERGPRQPQHF
TRBJ2-1,16,TRBD2,TRBV28,NA,TGTGCCAGCAGTCAAACTAGCGCGAGCTCCTACAATGAGCAGTTCTTC,CASSQTSASSYNEQFF
TRBJ1-5,13,NA,TRBV6-1,few,TGTGCCAGCAGTGAAAGGCTAGGTCGTGCCCAGCATTTT,CASSERLGRAQHF
TRBJ2-7,14,TRBD1,TRBV28,NA,TGTGCCAGCAGTCCCAGGACAGGGAGCTACGAGCAGTACTTC,CASSPRTGSYEQYF
TRBJ1-4,15,NA,TRBV6-5,NA,TGTGCCAGCAGTTACTCAGGGAGAGAGTATGAAAAACTGTTTTTT,CASSYSGREYEKLFF
TRBJ2-1,14,TRBD1,TRBV7-9,NA,TGTGCCAGCAGCACGGACAGGGGTGCTAATGAGCAGTTCTTC,CASSTDRGANEQFF
TRBJ1-5,16,TRBD1,TRBV30,NA,TGTGCCTGGAGTCCTACAGGGGGAGGTTATAATCAGCCCCAGCATTTT,CAWSPTGGGYNQPQHF
TRBJ2-1,15,TRBD2,TRBV9,NA,TGTGCCAGCAGTGCAGGCCTAGCGGATTACAATGAGCAGTTCTTC,CASSAGLADYNEQFF
TRBJ2-1,17,NA,TRBV7-6,NA,TGTGCCAGCAGCCTTATCGGAGGGACGTCTTTCTACAATGAGCAGTTCTTC,CASSLIGGTSFYNEQFF
TRBJ2-3,17,NA,TRBV19,NA,TGTGCCAGTAGTTACTCTCGACGGGGTCAGCTAACAGATACGCAGTATTTT,CASSYSRRGQLTDTQYF
TRBJ1-1,11,TRBD1,TRBV28,once,TGTTACACAGGGGGCAACACTGAAGCTTTCTTT,CYTGGNTEAFF
TRBJ1-6,15,TRBD1,TRBV5-1,NA,TGCGCCAGCGGCACAGGGGGCTCCTATAATTCACCCCTCCACTTT,CASGTGGSYNSPLHF
TRBJ2-5,15,TRBD1,TRBV6-5,once,TGTGCCAGCAGGCCAGGACAGGGGACCCAAGAGACCCAGTACTTC,CASRPGQGTQETQYF